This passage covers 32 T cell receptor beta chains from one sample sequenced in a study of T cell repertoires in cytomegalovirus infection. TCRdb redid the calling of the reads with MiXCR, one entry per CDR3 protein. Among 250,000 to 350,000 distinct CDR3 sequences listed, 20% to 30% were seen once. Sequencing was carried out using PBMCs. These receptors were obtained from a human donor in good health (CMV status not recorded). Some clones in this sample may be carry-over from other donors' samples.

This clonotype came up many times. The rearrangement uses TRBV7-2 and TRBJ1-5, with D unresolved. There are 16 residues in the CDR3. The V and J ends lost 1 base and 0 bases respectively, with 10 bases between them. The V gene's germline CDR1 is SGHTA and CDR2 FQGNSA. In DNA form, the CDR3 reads TGTGCCAGCAGCTTAGTCCCCCGGATTAGCAATCAGCCCCAGCATTTT. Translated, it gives CASSLVPRISNQPQHF.

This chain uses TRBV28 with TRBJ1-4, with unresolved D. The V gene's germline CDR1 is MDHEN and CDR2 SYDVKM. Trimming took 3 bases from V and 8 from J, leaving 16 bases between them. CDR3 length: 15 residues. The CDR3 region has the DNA TGTGCCAGCAGTTTCGCCGATCAAGGTCGCGAAAAACTGTTTTTT. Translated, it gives CASSFADQGREKLFF.

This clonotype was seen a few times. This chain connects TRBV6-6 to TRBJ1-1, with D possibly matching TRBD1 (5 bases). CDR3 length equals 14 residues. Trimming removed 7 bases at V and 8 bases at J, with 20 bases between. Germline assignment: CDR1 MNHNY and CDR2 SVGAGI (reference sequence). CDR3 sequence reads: CASTKGWRGGEAFF. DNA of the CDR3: TGTGCCAGCACTAAAGGATGGAGGGGAGGAGAAGCTTTCTTT.

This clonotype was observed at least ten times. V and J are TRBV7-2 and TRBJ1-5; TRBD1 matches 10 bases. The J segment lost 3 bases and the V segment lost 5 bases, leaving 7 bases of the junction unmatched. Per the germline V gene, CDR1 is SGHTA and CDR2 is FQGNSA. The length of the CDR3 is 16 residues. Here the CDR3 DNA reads TGTGCCAGCAGCAAAGAGACAGGGGGCCTCAATCAGCCCCAGCATTTT. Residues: CASSKETGGLNQPQHF.

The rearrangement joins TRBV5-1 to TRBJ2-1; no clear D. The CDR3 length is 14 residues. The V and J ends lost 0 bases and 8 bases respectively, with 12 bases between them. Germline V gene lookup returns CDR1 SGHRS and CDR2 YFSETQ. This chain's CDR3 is CASSLVDSRDEQFF. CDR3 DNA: TGCGCCAGCAGCTTGGTCGACTCTAGGGATGAGCAGTTCTTC.

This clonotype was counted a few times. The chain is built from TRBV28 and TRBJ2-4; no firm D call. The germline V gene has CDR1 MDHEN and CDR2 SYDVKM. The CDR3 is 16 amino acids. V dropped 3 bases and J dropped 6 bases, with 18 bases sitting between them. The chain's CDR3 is CASSFLQSISSNIQYF. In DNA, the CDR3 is TGTGCCAGCAGTTTTTTACAGTCCATTTCCTCAAACATTCAGTACTTC. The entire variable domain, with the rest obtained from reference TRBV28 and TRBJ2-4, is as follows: DVKVTQSSRYLVKRTGEKVFLECVQDMDHENMFWYRQDPGLGLRLIYFSYDVKMKEKGDIPEGYSVSREKKERFSLILESASTNQTSMYLCASSFLQSISSNIQYFGAGTRLSVL.

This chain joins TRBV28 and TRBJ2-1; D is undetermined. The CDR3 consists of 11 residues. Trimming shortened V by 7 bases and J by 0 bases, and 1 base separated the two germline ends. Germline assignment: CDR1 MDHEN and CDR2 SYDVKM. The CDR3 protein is CASISYNEQFF. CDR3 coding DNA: TGTGCCAGCATCTCCTACAATGAGCAGTTCTTC.

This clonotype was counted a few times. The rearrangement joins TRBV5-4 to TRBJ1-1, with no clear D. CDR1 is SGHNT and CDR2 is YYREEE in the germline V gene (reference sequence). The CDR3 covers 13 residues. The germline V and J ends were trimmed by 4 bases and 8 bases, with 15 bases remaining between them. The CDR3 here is CASSGVRLGEAFF. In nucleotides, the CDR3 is TGTGCCAGCAGCGGAGTCCGGCTCGGGGAAGCTTTCTTT.

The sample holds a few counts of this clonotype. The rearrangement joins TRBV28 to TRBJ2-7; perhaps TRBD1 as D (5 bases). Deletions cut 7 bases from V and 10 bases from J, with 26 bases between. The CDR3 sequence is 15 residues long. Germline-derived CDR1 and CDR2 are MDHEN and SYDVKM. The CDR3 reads CASTTTTALLREQYF. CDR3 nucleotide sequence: TGTGCCAGCACCACAACGACAGCCCTTCTACGAGAACAGTACTTC. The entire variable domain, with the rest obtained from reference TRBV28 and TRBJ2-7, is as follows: DVKVTQSSRYLVKRTGEKVFLECVQDMDHENMFWYRQDPGLGLRLIYFSYDVKMKEKGDIPEGYSVSREKKERFSLILESASTNQTSMYLCASTTTTALLREQYFGPGTRLTVT.

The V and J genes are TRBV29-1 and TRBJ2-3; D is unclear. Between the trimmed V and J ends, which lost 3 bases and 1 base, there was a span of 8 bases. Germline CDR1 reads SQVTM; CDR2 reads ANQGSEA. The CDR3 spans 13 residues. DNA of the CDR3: TGCAGCGTTGACAGCTCGGGCACAGATACGCAGTATTTT. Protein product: CSVDSSGTDTQYF.

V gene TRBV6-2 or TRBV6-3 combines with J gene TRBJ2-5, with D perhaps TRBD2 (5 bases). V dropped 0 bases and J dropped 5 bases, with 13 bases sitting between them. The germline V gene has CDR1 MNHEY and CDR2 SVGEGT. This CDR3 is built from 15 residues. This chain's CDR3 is CASSYSPSPGETQYF. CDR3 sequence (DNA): TGTGCCAGCAGTTACTCCCCAAGTCCGGGGGAGACCCAGTACTTC.

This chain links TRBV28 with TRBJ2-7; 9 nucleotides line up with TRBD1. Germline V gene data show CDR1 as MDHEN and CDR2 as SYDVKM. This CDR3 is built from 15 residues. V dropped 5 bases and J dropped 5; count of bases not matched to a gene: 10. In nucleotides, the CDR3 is TGTGCCAGCAGTCCACTACCGGGACAGGGTGACGAGCAGTACTTC. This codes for CASSPLPGQGDEQYF. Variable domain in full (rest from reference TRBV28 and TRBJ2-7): DVKVTQSSRYLVKRTGEKVFLECVQDMDHENMFWYRQDPGLGLRLIYFSYDVKMKEKGDIPEGYSVSREKKERFSLILESASTNQTSMYLCASSPLPGQGDEQYFGPGTRLTVT.

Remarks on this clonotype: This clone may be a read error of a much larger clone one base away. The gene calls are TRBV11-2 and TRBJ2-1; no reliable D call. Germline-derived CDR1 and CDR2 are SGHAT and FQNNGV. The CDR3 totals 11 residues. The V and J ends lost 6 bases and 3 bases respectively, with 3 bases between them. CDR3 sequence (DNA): TGTGCCAGCAGGAACTACAATGAGCAGTTCTTC. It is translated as CASRNYNEQFF.

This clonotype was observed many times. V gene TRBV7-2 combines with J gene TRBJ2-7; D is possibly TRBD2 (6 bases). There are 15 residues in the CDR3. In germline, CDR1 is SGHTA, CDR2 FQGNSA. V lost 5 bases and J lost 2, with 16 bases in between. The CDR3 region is CASSLERSGPYEQYF. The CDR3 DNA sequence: TGTGCCAGCAGCCTCGAGAGAAGCGGGCCCTACGAGCAGTACTTC.

The CDR3 protein is CASSLGRSNTGELFF. The CDR3 coding sequence is TGTGCCAGCAGCTTGGGAAGATCGAACACCGGGGAGCTGTTTTTT. This chain links TRBV5-6 with TRBJ2-2; no clear D gene. The germline gives CDR1 SGHDT, CDR2 YYEEEE. The CDR3 is 15 residues long. V lost 0 bases and J 0 bases, leaving 6 bases between the germline ends.

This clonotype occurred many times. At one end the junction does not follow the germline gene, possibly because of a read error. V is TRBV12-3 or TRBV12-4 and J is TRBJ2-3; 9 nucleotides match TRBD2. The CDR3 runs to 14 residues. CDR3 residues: CASSLGGGADTQYF. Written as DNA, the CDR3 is TGTGCCAGCAGCTTAGGCGGGGGGGCAGATACGCAGTATTTT.

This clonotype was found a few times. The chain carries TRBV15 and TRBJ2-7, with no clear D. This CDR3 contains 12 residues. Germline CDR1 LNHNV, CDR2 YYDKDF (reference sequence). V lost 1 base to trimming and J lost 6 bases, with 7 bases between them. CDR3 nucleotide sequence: TGTGCCACCAGCAGAGGTACGCCCGAGCAGTACTTC. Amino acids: CATSRGTPEQYF.

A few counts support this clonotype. The CDR3 bases are TGTGCCAGCAGACCCAAACAGGGAGTGGGGAGCAATCAGCCCCAGCATTTT. Protein sequence: CASRPKQGVGSNQPQHF. The chain uses TRBV6-1 and TRBJ1-5, with D perhaps matching TRBD1 (6 bases). Trimming cost V 6 bases and J 1 base, with 19 bases left between them. Germline V gives CDR1 MNHNS, CDR2 SASEGT. There are 17 residues in the CDR3.

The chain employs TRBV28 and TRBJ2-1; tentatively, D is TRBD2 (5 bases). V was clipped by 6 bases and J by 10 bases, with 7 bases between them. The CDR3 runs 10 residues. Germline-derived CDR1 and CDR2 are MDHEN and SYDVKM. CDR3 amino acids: CASSRGEQFF. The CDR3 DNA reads TGTGCCAGCAGCAGAGGGGAGCAGTTCTTC.

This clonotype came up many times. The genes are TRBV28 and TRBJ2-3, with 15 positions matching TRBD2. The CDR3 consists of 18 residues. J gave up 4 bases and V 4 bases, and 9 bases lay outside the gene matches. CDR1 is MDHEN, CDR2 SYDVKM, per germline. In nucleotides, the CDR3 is TGTGCCAGCAGTTCCTCCGGACTAGCGGGAGGGCTTGCAGATACGCAGTATTTT. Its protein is CASSSSGLAGGLADTQYF.

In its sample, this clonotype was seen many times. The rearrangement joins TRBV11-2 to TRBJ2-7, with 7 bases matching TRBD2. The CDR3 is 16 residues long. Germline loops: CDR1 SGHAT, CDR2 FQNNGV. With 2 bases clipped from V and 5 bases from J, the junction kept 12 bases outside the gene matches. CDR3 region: CASSLLSGRASDEQYF. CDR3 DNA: TGTGCCAGCAGCTTACTAAGTGGGAGGGCCAGCGACGAGCAGTACTTC.

The CDR3 spells CASSVPSRDLATDTQYF. CDR3 bases: TGTGCCAGCAGTGTCCCCAGCCGGGACTTAGCCACAGATACGCAGTATTTT. The chain uses TRBV25-1 and TRBJ2-3; tentatively, D is TRBD2 (6 bases). The CDR3 loop spans 17 amino acids. The germline V gene encodes CDR1 MGHDK and CDR2 SYGVNS. V lost 4 bases, J lost 2 bases, and 19 bases lay in between.

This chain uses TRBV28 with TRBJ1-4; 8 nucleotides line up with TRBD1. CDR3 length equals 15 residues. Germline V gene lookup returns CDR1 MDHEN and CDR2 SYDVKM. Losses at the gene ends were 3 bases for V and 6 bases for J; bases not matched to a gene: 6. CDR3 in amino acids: CASSLQTGADEKLFF. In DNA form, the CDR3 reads TGTGCCAGCAGTTTGCAGACAGGGGCTGATGAAAAACTGTTTTTT.

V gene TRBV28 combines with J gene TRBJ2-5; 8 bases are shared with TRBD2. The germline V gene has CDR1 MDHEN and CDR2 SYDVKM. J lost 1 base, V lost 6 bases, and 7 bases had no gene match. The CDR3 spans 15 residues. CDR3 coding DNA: TGTGCCAGCAGCCGGGGGGGCGGGTTCCAAGAGACCCAGTACTTC. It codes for CASSRGGGFQETQYF. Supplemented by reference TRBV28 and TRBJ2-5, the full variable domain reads DVKVTQSSRYLVKRTGEKVFLECVQDMDHENMFWYRQDPGLGLRLIYFSYDVKMKEKGDIPEGYSVSREKKERFSLILESASTNQTSMYLCASSRGGGFQETQYFGPGTRLLVL.

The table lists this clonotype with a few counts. The CDR3 bases are TGCAGTGCTAGTCGCGAAATTTTAAGTCGGCACTATGGCTACACCTTC. Amino acids: CSASREILSRHYGYTF. This chain uses TRBV20-1 with TRBJ1-2; no clear D gene. V lost 3 bases to trimming and J lost 3 bases, with 20 bases between them. CDR3 length: 16 amino acids. The germline CDR1 and CDR2 sequences are DFQATT and SNEGSKA (reference sequence).

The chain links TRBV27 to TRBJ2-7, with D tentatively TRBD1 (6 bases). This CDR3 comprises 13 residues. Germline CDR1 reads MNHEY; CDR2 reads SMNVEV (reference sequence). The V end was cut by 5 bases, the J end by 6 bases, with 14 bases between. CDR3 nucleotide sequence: TGTGCCAGCAGTCCTCCGGGACACTTCGAGCAGTACTTC. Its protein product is CASSPPGHFEQYF.

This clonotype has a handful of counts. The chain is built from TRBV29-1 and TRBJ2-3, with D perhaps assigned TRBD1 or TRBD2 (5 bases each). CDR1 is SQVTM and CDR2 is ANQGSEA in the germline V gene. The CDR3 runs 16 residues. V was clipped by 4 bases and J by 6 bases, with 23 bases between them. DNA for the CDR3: TGCAGCGTTGCCCCGCGACGGACTCCCTGGGGGGATACGCAGTATTTT. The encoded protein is CSVAPRRTPWGDTQYF.

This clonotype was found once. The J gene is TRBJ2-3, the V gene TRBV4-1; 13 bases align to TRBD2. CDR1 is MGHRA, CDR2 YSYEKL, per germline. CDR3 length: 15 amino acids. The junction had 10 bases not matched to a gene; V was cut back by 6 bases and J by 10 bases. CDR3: CASRPGTSGEEPQYF. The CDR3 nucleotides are TGCGCCAGCAGGCCCGGGACTAGCGGGGAAGAGCCGCAGTATTTT.

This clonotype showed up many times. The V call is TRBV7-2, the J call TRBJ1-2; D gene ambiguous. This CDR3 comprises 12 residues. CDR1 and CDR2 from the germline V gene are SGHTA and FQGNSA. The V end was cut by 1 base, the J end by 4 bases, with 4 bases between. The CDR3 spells CASSLDLYGYTF. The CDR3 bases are TGTGCCAGCAGCTTAGACCTCTATGGCTACACCTTC.

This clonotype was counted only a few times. The CDR3 sequence: CASSSTDHRGPDTQYF. The CDR3 bases are TGTGCCAGCAGCTCTACGGACCATCGGGGGCCAGATACGCAGTATTTT. J is TRBJ2-3 and V is TRBV7-9, with D tentatively TRBD1 or TRBD2 (6 bases each). The CDR3 spans 16 residues. Trimming stripped 4 bases from V and 4 bases from J, with 18 bases between. CDR1 is SEHNR and CDR2 is FQNEAQ in the germline V gene (reference sequence). Together with reference TRBV7-9 and TRBJ2-3, the CDR3 gives the full variable domain: DTGVSQNPRHKITKRGQNVTFRCDPISEHNRLYWYRQTLGQGPEFLTYFQNEAQLEKSRLLSDRFSAERPKGSFSTLEIQRTEQGDSAMYLCASSSTDHRGPDTQYFGPGTRLTVL.

CDR3 region: CASRWCRDRTNTDTQYF. CDR3 DNA: TGTGCCAGCAGATGGTGCCGGGACAGGACTAACACAGATACGCAGTATTTT. The chain carries TRBV27 and TRBJ2-3, with 8 bases lining up with TRBD1. The CDR3 consists of 17 residues. J lost 2 bases, V lost 6 bases, and 13 bases had no gene match. Looked up from germline, CDR1 is MNHEY and CDR2 is SMNVEV (reference sequence).

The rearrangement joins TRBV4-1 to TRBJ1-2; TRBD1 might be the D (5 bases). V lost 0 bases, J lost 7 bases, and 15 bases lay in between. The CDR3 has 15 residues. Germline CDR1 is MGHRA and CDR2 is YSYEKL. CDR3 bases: TGCGCCAGCAGCCAAGACCATGGCAGGGAAAGTGGCTACACCTTC. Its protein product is CASSQDHGRESGYTF.